This paragraph reports one T cell receptor beta chain. Using immunoSEQ multiplex PCR, the repertoire was profiled, and TCRdb retains in-frame clones only, with some absent. This sample has just over 350,000 clones, with approximately 85% found just once. Germline CDR1 and CDR2: SGHVS and FNYEAQ. The CDR3 runs 15 residues. Between the trimmed V and J ends, which lost 5 bases and 2 bases, there was a span of 16 bases. Treatment indicated: about 20 received Ad26.COV2.S at low or high dose, single or two shots; roughly five received placebo; per-sample allocation not given. Each sample was drawn 63 days after the first injection (of vaccine or placebo). Immunization relied on an Ad26 vector, which expressed Wuhan-strain SARS-CoV-2 spike. The sample is drawn from a study of Ad26.COV2.S vaccination and SARS-CoV-2 variants. Study information: Once, or twice with 56 days between doses, Ad26.COV2.S was given intramuscularly.

The chain joins TRBV7-6 to TRBJ2-7, with D possibly matching TRBD2 (6 bases). The clonotype comes from a person aged 18-60 years who received the Ad26.COV2.S COVID-19 vaccine or a placebo. Source: peripheral blood, taken in a trial of Ad26.COV2.S vaccine versus placebo. CDR3 nucleotides: TGTGCCAGCAGCCGCGCCCACGGCGGGGCCTACGAGCAGTACTTC. It encodes CASSRAHGGAYEQYF.